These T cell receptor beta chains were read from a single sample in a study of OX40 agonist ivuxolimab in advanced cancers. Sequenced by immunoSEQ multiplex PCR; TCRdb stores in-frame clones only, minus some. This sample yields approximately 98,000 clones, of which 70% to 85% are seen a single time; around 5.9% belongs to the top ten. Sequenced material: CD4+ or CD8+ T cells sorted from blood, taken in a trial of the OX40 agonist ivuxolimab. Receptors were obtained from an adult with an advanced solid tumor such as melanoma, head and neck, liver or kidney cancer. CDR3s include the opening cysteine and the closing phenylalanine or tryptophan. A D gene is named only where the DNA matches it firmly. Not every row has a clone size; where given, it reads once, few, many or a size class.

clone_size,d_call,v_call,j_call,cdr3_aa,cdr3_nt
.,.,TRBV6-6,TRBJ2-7,CASGAGWGNLPYEQYF,TGTGCCAGCGGGGCGGGGTGGGGGAACTTGCCCTACGAGCAGTACTTC
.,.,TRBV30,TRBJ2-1,CAWSVGAGIRNEQFF,TGTGCCTGGAGTGTCGGGGCAGGGATTCGCAATGAGCAGTTCTTC
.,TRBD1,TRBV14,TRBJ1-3,CASSQVGQGSGNTIYF,TGTGCCAGCAGCCAAGTGGGACAGGGCTCTGGAAACACCATATATTTT
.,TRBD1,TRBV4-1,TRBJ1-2,CASSQAGDRGSANYGYTF,TGCGCCAGCAGCCAAGCCGGGGACAGGGGGTCCGCTAACTATGGCTACACCTTC
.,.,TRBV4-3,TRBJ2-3,CASSRGNTDTQYF,TGCGCCAGCAGCCGGGGGAACACAGATACGCAGTATTTT
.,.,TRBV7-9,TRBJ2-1,CASSWVQTSYNEQFF,TGTGCCAGCAGTTGGGTACAGACGAGCTACAATGAGCAGTTCTTC
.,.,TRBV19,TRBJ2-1,CASSIDPGTIQFF,TGTGCCAGTAGTATCGACCCAGGAACTATTCAGTTCTTC
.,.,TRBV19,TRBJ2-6,CASSISGPGANVLTF,TGTGCCAGTAGTATATCCGGGCCCGGGGCCAACGTCCTGACTTTC
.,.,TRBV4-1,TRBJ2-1,CASSPTAGEQFF,TGCGCCAGCAGCCCAACCGCTGGTGAGCAGTTCTTC
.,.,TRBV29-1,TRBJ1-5,CSVVFQSGGNQPQHF,TGCAGCGTTGTTTTTCAGTCAGGTGGAAATCAGCCCCAGCATTTT
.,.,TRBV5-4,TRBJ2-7,CASSLGPALEQYF,TGTGCCAGCAGCTTGGGTCCCGCCTTAGAGCAGTACTTC
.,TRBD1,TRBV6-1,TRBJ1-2,CASSDPTGRGYTF,TGTGCCAGCAGTGACCCGACAGGGAGAGGCTACACCTTC
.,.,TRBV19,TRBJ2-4,CASSIPDSVQYF,TGTGCCAGTAGTATACCCGACTCCGTTCAGTACTTC
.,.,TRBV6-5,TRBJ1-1,CASSRTDGNTEAFF,TGTGCCAGCAGCCGCACGGATGGGAACACTGAAGCTTTCTTT
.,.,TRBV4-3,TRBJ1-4,CASSQDAYLATNEKLFF,TGCGCCAGCAGCCAAGATGCCTACCTTGCAACTAATGAAAAACTGTTTTTT
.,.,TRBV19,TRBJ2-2,CASSIVENTGELFF,TGTGCCAGTAGTATAGTGGAAAACACCGGGGAGCTGTTTTTT
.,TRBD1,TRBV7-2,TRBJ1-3,CASSVGQNSGNTIYF,TGTGCCAGCAGCGTGGGACAGAACTCTGGAAACACCATATATTTT
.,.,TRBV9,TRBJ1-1,CASSVGGDTEAFF,TGTGCCAGCAGCGTAGGGGGGGACACTGAAGCTTTCTTT
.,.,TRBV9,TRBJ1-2,CASRTGIYGYTF,TGTGCCAGCAGAACAGGGATCTATGGCTACACCTTC
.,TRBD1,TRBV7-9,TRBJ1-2,CASSAEDRVRDYGYTF,TGTGCCAGCAGCGCCGAAGACAGGGTTCGCGACTATGGCTACACCTTC
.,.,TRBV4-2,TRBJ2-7,CASSQDHLYEQYF,TGTGCCAGCAGCCAAGATCACCTCTACGAGCAGTACTTC
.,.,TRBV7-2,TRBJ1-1,CASSLSGVLGTEAFF,TGTGCCAGCAGCTTATCCGGTGTACTCGGGACTGAAGCTTTCTTT
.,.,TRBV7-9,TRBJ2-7,CASSSQGPGATTGQYF,TGTGCCAGCAGCTCCCAAGGACCGGGAGCCACTACAGGGCAGTACTTC
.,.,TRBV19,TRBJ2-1,CASSMDSARTPFREQFF,TGTGCCAGTAGTATGGATAGCGCAAGGACCCCCTTTAGGGAGCAGTTCTTC
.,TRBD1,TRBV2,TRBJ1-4,CASSASGGENEKLFF,TGTGCCAGCAGCGCCTCAGGGGGGGAGAATGAAAAACTGTTTTTT
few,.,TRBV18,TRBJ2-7,CASSLRQAPSYEQYF,TGTGCCAGCTCACTACGTCAGGCCCCCTCCTACGAGCAGTACTTC
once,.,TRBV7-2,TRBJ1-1,CASSLERVGGTEAFF,TGTGCCAGCAGCTTAGAAAGGGTAGGGGGCACTGAAGCTTTCTTT
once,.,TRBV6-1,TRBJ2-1,CASSGAFREAQFF,TGTGCCAGCAGTGGCGCCTTTCGGGAAGCGCAGTTCTTC
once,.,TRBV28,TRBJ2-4,CASSARENIQYF,TGTGCCAGCAGTGCCAGAGAAAACATTCAGTACTTC
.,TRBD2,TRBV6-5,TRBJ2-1,CASSTSGGAYNEQFF,TGTGCCAGCAGTACTAGCGGGGGCGCCTACAATGAGCAGTTCTTC
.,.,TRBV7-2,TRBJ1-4,CASSLARGPVEKLFF,TGTGCCAGCAGCTTAGCTCGGGGACCGGTTGAAAAACTGTTTTTT
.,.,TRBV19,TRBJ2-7,CASSPGPGYEQYF,TGTGCCAGTAGTCCAGGGCCGGGGTACGAGCAGTACTTC
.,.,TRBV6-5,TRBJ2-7,CASSSPGEQYF,TGTGCCAGCAGTTCTCCGGGCGAGCAGTACTTC